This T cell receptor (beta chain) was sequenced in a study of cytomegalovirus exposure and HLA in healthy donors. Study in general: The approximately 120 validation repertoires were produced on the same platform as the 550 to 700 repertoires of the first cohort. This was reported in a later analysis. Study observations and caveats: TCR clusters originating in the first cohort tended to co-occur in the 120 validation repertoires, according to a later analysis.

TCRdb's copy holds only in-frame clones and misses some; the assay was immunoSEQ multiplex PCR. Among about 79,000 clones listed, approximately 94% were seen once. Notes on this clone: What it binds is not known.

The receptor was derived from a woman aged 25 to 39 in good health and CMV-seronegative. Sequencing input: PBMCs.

CDR3 sequence: CAWNAGGTGFYEQYF. The CDR3 DNA sequence: TGTGCCTGGAATGCAGGAGGGACAGGGTTCTACGAGCAGTACTTC. The chain has TRBV30 and TRBJ2-7, with 9 bases aligning to TRBD1. With V trimmed by 4 bases and J by 3 bases, 10 bases remained unmatched. The CDR3 is 15 amino acids. CDR1 and CDR2 (germline): GTSNPN, SVGIG (reference sequence).